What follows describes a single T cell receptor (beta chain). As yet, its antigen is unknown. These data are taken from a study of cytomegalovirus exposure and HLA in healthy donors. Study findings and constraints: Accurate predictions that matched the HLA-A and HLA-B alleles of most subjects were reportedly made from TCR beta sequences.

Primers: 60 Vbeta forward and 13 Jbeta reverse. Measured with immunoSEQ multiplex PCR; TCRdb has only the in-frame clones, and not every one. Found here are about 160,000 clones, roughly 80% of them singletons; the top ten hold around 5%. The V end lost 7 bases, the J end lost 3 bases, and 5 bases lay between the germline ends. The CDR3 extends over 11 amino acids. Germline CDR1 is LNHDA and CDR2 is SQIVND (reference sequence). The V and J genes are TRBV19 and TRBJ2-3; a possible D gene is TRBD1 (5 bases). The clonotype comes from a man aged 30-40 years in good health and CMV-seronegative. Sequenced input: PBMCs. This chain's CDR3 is CASKGTDTQYF. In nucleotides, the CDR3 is TGTGCCAGTAAGGGGACAGATACGCAGTATTTT.